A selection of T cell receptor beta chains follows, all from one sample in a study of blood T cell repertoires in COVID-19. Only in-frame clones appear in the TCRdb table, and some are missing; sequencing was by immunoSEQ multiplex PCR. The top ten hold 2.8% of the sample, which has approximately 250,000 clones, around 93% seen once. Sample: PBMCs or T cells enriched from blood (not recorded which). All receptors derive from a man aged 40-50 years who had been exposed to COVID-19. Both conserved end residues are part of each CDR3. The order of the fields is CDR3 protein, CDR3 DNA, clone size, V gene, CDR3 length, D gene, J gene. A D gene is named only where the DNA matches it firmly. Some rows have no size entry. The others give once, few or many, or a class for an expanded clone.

CASSPPGHQGTEAFF,TGTGCCAGCAGTCCGCCGGGACACCAAGGGACTGAAGCTTTCTTT,.,TRBV28,15,.,TRBJ1-1
CASSVWDRVQTEAFF,TGCGCCAGCAGCGTATGGGACAGGGTGCAAACTGAAGCTTTCTTT,.,TRBV5-1,15,TRBD1,TRBJ1-1
CASSQGTSGPYEQYF,TGCGCCAGCAGCCAAGGGACTAGCGGACCCTACGAGCAGTACTTC,once,TRBV4-3,15,TRBD2,TRBJ2-7
CASSTGQNSGNTIYF,TGTGCCAGCAGCACGGGACAGAACTCTGGAAACACCATATATTTT,.,TRBV9,15,TRBD1,TRBJ1-3
CASSQEHNTEAFF,TGTGCCAGCAGTCAGGAACATAACACTGAAGCTTTCTTT,.,TRBV28,13,.,TRBJ1-1
CATSGGHSEQFF,TGTGCCACCAGTGGTGGACATTCTGAGCAGTTCTTC,few,TRBV24-1,12,.,TRBJ2-1
CASSLAQAQGALPRAFF,TGTGCCAGCAGCTTAGCTCAGGCCCAGGGGGCGCTTCCAAGAGCTTTCTTT,.,TRBV11-1,17,TRBD1,TRBJ1-1
CASSITGTGANVLTF,TGTGCCAGTAGTATTACAGGGACTGGGGCCAACGTCCTGACTTTC,.,TRBV19,15,.,TRBJ2-6
CASSQGRGGPYEQYF,TGTGCCAGCAGCCAAGGACGAGGAGGACCCTACGAGCAGTACTTC,.,TRBV4-2,15,.,TRBJ2-7
CAISGSVGLENLEQFF,TGTGCCATCAGTGGTTCTGTGGGACTAGAGAACCTTGAGCAGTTCTTC,.,TRBV10-3,16,TRBD2,TRBJ2-1
CASSRKARDTDTQYF,TGTGCCAGTAGTCGGAAAGCGCGGGACACAGATACGCAGTATTTT,.,TRBV19,15,.,TRBJ2-3
CASRGLYRDRAYNEQFF,TGTGCCAGCAGGGGATTATACCGGGACAGGGCCTACAATGAGCAGTTCTTC,.,TRBV6-4,17,TRBD1,TRBJ2-1
CASSTYGGDYEQYF,TGTGCCAGCAGTACCTATGGGGGGGACTACGAGCAGTACTTC,.,TRBV28,14,TRBD2,TRBJ2-7
CASMAELAGADEQYF,TGTGCCAGCATGGCCGAACTAGCGGGAGCTGACGAGCAGTACTTC,few,TRBV2,15,TRBD2,TRBJ2-7
CASSKEGRVNYEQYF,TGTGCCAGCAGCAAAGAAGGGAGGGTAAACTACGAGCAGTACTTC,.,TRBV21-1,15,.,TRBJ2-7
CASSQSPGRQTNYGYTF,TGCGCCAGCAGCCAATCCCCGGGGAGGCAAACTAACTATGGCTACACCTTC,.,TRBV4-1,17,.,TRBJ1-2
CASSYAGTGVQPQHF,TGTGCCAGCAGTTACGCGGGGACAGGGGTTCAGCCCCAGCATTTT,.,TRBV6-2/TRBV6-3,15,TRBD1,TRBJ1-5
CASSISSGNTIYF,TGTGCCAGTAGTATCAGTTCTGGAAACACCATATATTTT,.,TRBV19,13,.,TRBJ1-3
CASRAGTRSYNEQFF,TGTGCCAGCAGAGCCGGGACTCGCTCCTACAATGAGCAGTTCTTC,.,TRBV6-5,15,.,TRBJ2-1
CASSPVGNTIYF,TGTGCCAGCAGCCCCGTCGGAAACACCATATATTTT,.,TRBV3-1/TRBV3-2,12,.,TRBJ1-3
CASSLAGTGGETQYF,TGCGCCAGCAGCTTGGCCGGGACCGGGGGGGAGACCCAGTACTTC,.,TRBV5-1,15,TRBD2,TRBJ2-5
CASRSQGGNTEAFF,TGTGCCAGCAGGTCTCAGGGGGGGAACACTGAAGCTTTCTTT,.,TRBV28,14,TRBD1,TRBJ1-1
CATSRGGTGSRGTEAFF,TGTGCCACCAGCAGAGGAGGGACAGGGTCCCGGGGGACTGAAGCTTTCTTT,.,TRBV15,17,TRBD1,TRBJ1-1
CATSDPPSTGELFF,TGTGCCACCAGTGACCCCCCCAGCACCGGGGAGCTGTTTTTT,.,TRBV24-1,14,.,TRBJ2-2
CAWITKGVTNEKLFF,TGTGCCTGGATTACGAAGGGGGTAACTAATGAAAAACTGTTTTTT,once,TRBV30,15,.,TRBJ1-4
CASSFAVISSYNEQFF,TGTGCCAGCAGTTTCGCAGTCATCAGCTCCTACAATGAGCAGTTCTTC,.,TRBV27,16,.,TRBJ2-1
CASSETSVGTDTQYF,TGTGCCAGCAGTGAGACTAGCGTAGGAACAGATACGCAGTATTTT,.,TRBV6-6,15,TRBD2,TRBJ2-3
CASSMINRSRGNTIYF,TGTGCCAGTAGTATGATCAACAGAAGTAGGGGAAACACCATATATTTT,.,TRBV19,16,.,TRBJ1-3